Below are 20 T cell receptor beta chains sequenced from a single sample in a study of blood T cells in healthy people across ages. The use of a sample-barcoded 5' primer and a J-beta primer mix characterized a second PCR of about 7 to 12 cycles. In TCRdb, the 5' RACE reads were re-called with MiXCR into one record per CDR3 protein. The sample shows about 730,000 distinct CDR3 sequences, about 40% of them seen only once. The sequenced material came from blood. The receptors were sampled from a woman aged 55-75 years in good health.

The chain carries TRBV12-3 or TRBV12-4 and TRBJ2-1; D is possibly TRBD2 (5 bases). The assigned J gene may be wrong: the sequence end matches TRBJ2-7 better. There are 12 residues in the CDR3. This chain's CDR3 is CASSGSYNEQYF. The CDR3 DNA is TGTGCCAGCAGTGGGAGCTACAATGAGCAGTACTTC.

The rearrangement joins TRBV6-1 to TRBJ1-2, with no clear D. V shed 3 bases and J shed 9 bases, with 17 bases lying between them. Germline lookup yields CDR1 MNHNS and CDR2 SASEGT. The CDR3 is 14 residues long. For the CDR3, the DNA is TGTGCCAGCAGTGATTCAGGTTCCTCTATTCGCTACACCTTC. It codes for CASSDSGSSIRYTF.

V usage is TRBV7-9 and J usage is TRBJ1-4; D perhaps matches TRBD1 (5 bases). The germline V gene encodes CDR1 SEHNR and CDR2 FQNEAQ (reference sequence). Trimming left V 1 base short and J 7 bases short, with 16 bases between. The CDR3 spans 16 residues. The CDR3 is CASSLGDRGPAEKLFF. In DNA form, the CDR3 reads TGTGCCAGCAGCTTAGGGGACCGCGGGCCTGCTGAAAAACTGTTTTTT.

This clonotype was detected only once. This sequence joins TRBV7-9 and TRBJ2-7, with 7 bases that match TRBD2. The J call is doubtful: the DNA matches TRBJ2-5 better. The germline V gene has CDR1 SEHNR and CDR2 FQNEAQ (reference sequence). The CDR3 is 15 residues long. The CDR3 spells CASSLGGEGQETQYF. For the CDR3, the DNA is TGTGCCAGCAGCTTAGGCGGGGAGGGGCAAGAGACCCAGTACTTC.

This chain connects TRBV20-1 to TRBJ2-5, with D unclear. The end of the DNA fits TRBJ2-7 better, so the J call may be wrong. CDR3 size: 13 residues. Germline assignment: CDR1 DFQATT and CDR2 SNEGSKA (reference sequence). CDR3 in DNA: TGCAGTGCTCAAACTGCCGCCCGTGACGAGCAGTACTTC. Residues: CSAQTAARDEQYF.

This clonotype was seen more than once but under ten times. The chain has TRBV10-3 and TRBJ1-5; 7 bases are a match to TRBD1. CDR1 and CDR2 (germline): ENHRY, SYGVKD. This CDR3 spans 14 amino acids. Trimming removed 5 bases from V and 4 bases from J; junction bases left unmatched: 5. The CDR3 reads CAISSTGTNQPQHF. The CDR3 DNA follows: TGTGCCATCAGTTCGACAGGGACGAATCAGCCCCAGCATTTT.

The sample holds one count of this clonotype. The junction shows a germline mismatch at one end, possibly a read error. In nucleotides, the CDR3 is TGTGCCAACAGTGAAGCCGACAGGGGCCGGCCCTCGAATGAAAAACTGTTTTTT. It is translated as CANSEADRGRPSNEKLFF. The chain combines TRBV2 with TRBJ1-4, with 8 nucleotides matching TRBD1. The CDR3 loop spans 18 amino acids. Germline CDR1 SNHLY, CDR2 FYNNEI.

This clonotype was seen just once. This chain uses TRBV9 with TRBJ1-1, with 8 nucleotides matching TRBD1. Germline V gene lookup returns CDR1 SGDLS and CDR2 YYNGEE. This CDR3 is 16 amino acids long. Unmatched junction bases numbered 10, after V lost 3 bases and J lost 3 bases. The CDR3 region has the DNA TGTGCCAGCAGCGAGGGAGGACAGGGATCGCACACTGAAGCTTTCTTT. Translation gives CASSEGGQGSHTEAFF.

This clonotype appeared a few times. The chain couples TRBV29-1 to TRBJ1-5; D remains ambiguous. The CDR3 is 14 amino acids. Deletions cut 3 bases from V and 1 base from J, with 10 bases between. Germline CDR1 reads SQVTM; CDR2 reads ANQGSEA. The CDR3 nucleotides are TGCAGCGTTGAGGAGGGTGGGAGCAATCAGCCCCAGCATTTT. It specifies CSVEEGGSNQPQHF.

This clonotype was seen more than once but under ten times. The V gene is TRBV3-1, the J gene TRBJ2-1; D gene unclear. Per the germline V gene, CDR1 is LGHDT and CDR2 is YNNKEL (reference sequence). Deletions cut 5 bases from V and 0 bases from J, with 11 bases between. The CDR3 runs to 15 residues. Here the CDR3 DNA reads TGTGCCAGCAGCGGTAGCTCCGGCTCCTACAATGAGCAGTTCTTC. This translates into CASSGSSGSYNEQFF.

Points on this clonotype: Just one base apart from a much larger clone, this may be a read error. The chain couples TRBV29-1 to TRBJ2-1; D call uncertain. Looked up from germline, CDR1 is SQVTM and CDR2 is ANQGSEA. The CDR3 loop spans 12 amino acids. Trimming took off 7 bases at V and 5 bases at J, with 12 bases between the two ends. CDR3 loop: CSARRINNEQFF. The DNA for the CDR3 is TGCAGCGCCCGACGGATAAACAATGAGCAGTTCTTC.

This CDR3 is CASSLMRREGTDTQYF. The DNA of the CDR3 is TGTGCCAGCAGCTTAATGCGGCGGGAGGGGACAGATACGCAGTATTTT. The chain links TRBV7-2 to TRBJ2-3; 9 bases fit TRBD2. The length of the CDR3 is 16 residues. Trimming cost V 2 bases and J 3 bases; bases outside gene matches: 6. CDR1 and CDR2 (germline): SGHTA, FQGNSA.

The chain recombines TRBV20-1 with TRBJ2-3, with TRBD1 matching over 9 bases. The CDR3 extends over 15 amino acids. CDR1 DFQATT and CDR2 SNEGSKA come from the germline V gene (reference sequence). Unmatched junction bases numbered 4, after V lost 2 bases and J lost 1 base. The CDR3 loop is CSARNDRGGTDTQYF. The CDR3 region has the DNA TGCAGTGCTAGAAACGACAGGGGGGGCACAGATACGCAGTATTTT.

On this clonotype: Mismatch with germline at one junction end may stem from a read error. V is TRBV7-6 and J is TRBJ2-5; TRBD2 matches 8 bases. Germline V gene sequence: CDR1 SGHVS, CDR2 FNYEAQ. This CDR3 comprises 15 residues. The CDR3 reads CASSRAAGGQEAQYF. In DNA form, the CDR3 reads TGTGCCAGCAGCCGCGCGGCGGGGGGCCAAGAGGCCCAGTACTTC.

This clonotype was seen a few times. The rearrangement links TRBV5-6 to TRBJ1-4; 8 nucleotides agree with TRBD1. Germline CDR1 and CDR2: SGHDT and YYEEEE. The V and J ends lost 1 base and 7 bases, in that order; junction bases with no gene match: 15. The length of the CDR3 is 18 residues. DNA for the CDR3: TGTGCCAGCAGCTTGTCGGAACATTCCAGGGGGCGGGTTGAAAAACTGTTTTTT. Translating gives CASSLSEHSRGRVEKLFF.

This clonotype was observed a few times. The rearrangement links TRBV6-1 to TRBJ2-2; TRBD2 agrees at 8 bases. The CDR3 extends over 15 amino acids. Germline CDR1 MNHNS, CDR2 SASEGT. After removal of 4 bases from V and 0 bases from J, the junction contained 1 base not matched to a gene. The CDR3 sequence is CASSVGLANTGELFF. In DNA form, the CDR3 reads TGTGCCAGCAGTGTGGGACTAGCGAACACCGGGGAGCTGTTTTTT.

V and J are TRBV9 and TRBJ2-3; TRBD2 matches 13 bases. Germline loops: CDR1 SGDLS, CDR2 YYNGEE. The CDR3 contains 16 residues. V dropped 4 bases and J dropped 6; count of bases not matched to a gene: 8. CDR3 region: CASSPWTSGSLDTQYF. CDR3 coding DNA: TGTGCCAGCAGCCCGTGGACTAGCGGGAGTCTCGATACGCAGTATTTT.

The chain recombines TRBV10-3 with TRBJ2-7; 8 positions match TRBD1. The CDR3 sequence is 16 residues long. Losses at the gene ends were 5 bases for V and 0 bases for J; bases not matched to a gene: 9. Germline loops: CDR1 ENHRY, CDR2 SYGVKD. The CDR3 nucleotides are TGTGCCATCAGTTCTGAGGACAGGGCCGGCTCCTACGAGCAGTACTTC. It specifies CAISSEDRAGSYEQYF.

The V call is TRBV11-3, the J call TRBJ2-1; 14 bases are a match to TRBD2. The CDR3 runs to 17 residues. After removal of 5 bases from V and 4 bases from J, the junction contained 7 bases not matched to a gene. Germline lookup yields CDR1 SGHNT and CDR2 YENEEA. Here the CDR3 reads CASSARRLAGGYNEQFF. Here the CDR3 DNA reads TGTGCCAGCAGCGCAAGACGACTAGCGGGAGGGTACAATGAGCAGTTCTTC.

This clonotype showed up just a few times. The V call is TRBV4-3, the J call TRBJ2-1, with 7 bases identical to TRBD2. V shed 0 bases, J shed 15 bases, and the junction held 8 bases outside the gene matches. This CDR3 contains 13 residues. Germline V gene sequence: CDR1 LGHNA, CDR2 YSLEER. In nucleotides, the CDR3 is TGCGCCAGCAGCCAAGATGTGGGGAGGGCCCTGTTCTTC. This translates into CASSQDVGRALFF.